This T cell receptor beta chain stems from a study of cytomegalovirus exposure and HLA in healthy donors. Study summary: A prior study identified approximately 120 million unique TCR beta sequences from around 180 million T cells. Counted in an early data release were about 85 million unique TCRs from HLA-typed donors.

Both 60 Vbeta primers and 13 Jbeta primers went into the PCR. Data came from immunoSEQ multiplex PCR; TCRdb stores just in-frame clones and leaves some out. The sample has about 120,000 clones, around 80% seen once. About this clone itself: The antigen is unknown.

Trimming pared 5 bases from V and 7 bases from J, leaving 15 bases between. Germline V gene sequence: CDR1 SGHTA, CDR2 FQGNSA. The CDR3 consists of 14 residues. Whole-study results and caveats: Reports indicated that the classifier achieved high specificity and sensitivity in diagnosing cytomegalovirus status.

Sample: PBMCs. This receptor was taken from a woman aged 18-29 years in good health and CMV-seronegative. The V call is TRBV7-2, the J call TRBJ2-1; D not resolved. The CDR3 sequence: CASSPSLLLNEQFF. The CDR3 nucleotides are TGTGCCAGCAGCCCGTCCCTCTTATTGAATGAGCAGTTCTTC.